This T cell receptor beta chain was sequenced in a study of cytomegalovirus exposure and HLA in healthy donors. Study-level background: Unique TCR beta sequences numbering some 120 million came from around 180 million T cells in an earlier analysis.

The study's findings and limits: Associated with cytomegalovirus, according to the listing, were about 160 TCR beta chains. A reported reduction in N-insertions relative to the approximately 640-donor mean was seen in an Asian-associated ancestry cluster in a later analysis. CMV serostatus was the sole immune exposure data available.

This PCR relied on a set of 60 Vbeta primers and 13 Jbeta primers. Libraries were prepared by immunoSEQ multiplex PCR; TCRdb keeps only in-frame clonotypes and omits some of them. The sample has around 150,000 clones; over 70% are singletons. A note on this clone: The antigen remains undetermined.

The length of the CDR3 is 15 residues. Germline loops: CDR1 MNHNS, CDR2 SASEGT. The trim removed 2 bases at V and 6 bases at J, leaving 9 bases unmatched. Sequencing was performed on PBMCs. The receptor's source is a young woman in good health and CMV-seronegative. This sequence joins TRBV6-1 and TRBJ1-2; 7 nucleotides match TRBD1. The CDR3 coding sequence is TGTGCCAGCAGTGAACTGGCCGGGACAGCCGATGGCTACACCTTC. Its translation: CASSELAGTADGYTF.